This TCR beta chain was sequenced during a study of blood T cell repertoires in COVID-19. Study-level information: Samples of COVID-19 (acute and convalescent) were obtained from the United States, Italy and Spain. PBMCs, B-cell-depleted T cells, or T cells were the source of the cDNA or gDNA that made up the material.

The CDR3 contains 12 residues. The germline CDR1 and CDR2 sequences are GTSNPN and SVGIG (reference sequence). The germline V and J ends were trimmed by 3 bases and 10 bases, with 14 bases remaining between them. Authors' processing steps: Cell counts per sample came from amplifying reference gene primers. The method was immunoSEQ multiplex PCR; TCRdb's version includes in-frame clones alone and lacks a portion of them. The D gene and trimming were derived from the DNA, and the V and J assignments and clone size from that table. The data contain just over 90,000 clones, around four fifths of them singletons.

Sequencing input: peripheral blood. V usage is TRBV30 and J usage is TRBJ2-3; D gene unclear. The receptor's source is a human donor in a cohort sampled during active COVID-19. The CDR3 DNA reads as TGTGCCTGGAGCCACCCCCCAGGATCGCAGTATTTT. It yields the protein CAWSHPPGSQYF.